This T cell receptor beta chain was documented in a study of shared clonotypes between healthy human individuals. Study information: Donor ages ranged 18 to 49 years: a couple of women, a few men. General observations from the study: Expectations were that clonotype sharing among donors would be affected by sequencing depth.

Measured with immunoSEQ multiplex PCR; TCRdb has only the in-frame clones, and not every one. The sample includes about 2.4 million clones, approximately 94% seen only once; the top ten take about 0.13%. From germline, CDR1 is SQVTM and CDR2 ANQGSEA. The CDR3 length is 15 residues. V lost 6 bases, J lost 3 bases, and 14 bases stayed unmatched. Naive CD45RA+ and memory CD45RA-negative subsets were split from CD4+ cells. As to this clone: Antigen unknown.

The source of this sequence is a man aged 18-30 years in good health. The material sequenced was naive CD4+ T cells sorted from blood. Indicated subset: CD45RA+ positively selected. The rearrangement uses TRBV29-1 and TRBJ2-7; 7 positions match TRBD1. This CDR3 reads CSVKLNRGKSYEQYF. DNA for the CDR3: TGCAGCGTAAAACTGAACAGGGGAAAGAGCTACGAGCAGTACTTC.